The 3 T cell receptor beta chains given below trace back to one sample, sequenced in a study of sequential checkpoint blockade in melanoma. Treatment denoted: randomized to nivolumab then ipilimumab (arm A) or the reverse (arm B). TCRdb's copy holds only in-frame clones and misses some; the assay was immunoSEQ multiplex PCR. Here the sample spans about 4,600 clones, about 60% being singletons. The sequencing used CD8+ T cells sorted from blood (inferred from file names), collected from a patient given nivolumab and ipilimumab in sequence. Every receptor here comes from a human donor with melanoma.

This clone came up a few times. The chain joins TRBV4-3 to TRBJ1-1; D gene ambiguous. CDR3 length: 14 amino acids. CDR1 and CDR2 from the germline V gene are LGHNA and YSLEER. The ends were cut back, 0 bases at V and 1 base at J, with 6 bases in the middle. The CDR3 reads CASSQETANTEAFF. CDR3 nucleotides: TGCGCCAGCAGCCAAGAAACAGCGAACACTGAAGCTTTCTTT.

The chain links TRBV28 to TRBJ1-1; D unclear. The germline V gene encodes CDR1 MDHEN and CDR2 SYDVKM. V was clipped by 5 bases and J by 6 bases, with 22 bases between them. This CDR3 has 16 residues. As DNA, the CDR3 is TGTGCCAGCAGTCCCCTCATGGGCAGGCTATCACCTGAAGCTTTCTTT. This translates into CASSPLMGRLSPEAFF.

The chain uses TRBV4-1 and TRBJ2-1, with D possibly matching TRBD1 (5 bases). CDR1 is MGHRA, CDR2 YSYEKL, per germline. This CDR3 is built from 14 residues. Trimming removed 0 bases at V and 4 bases at J, with 7 bases between. The CDR3 bases are TGCGCCAGCAGCCAAGAAGACAGTTACAATGAGCAGTTCTTC. It encodes CASSQEDSYNEQFF.